Described below is a single T cell receptor (beta chain) sequence and its context. This record belongs to a study of blood T cell repertoires in COVID-19. Study-wide background: Both acute and convalescent COVID-19 samples were obtained from the United States, Italy and Spain. T cells, B-cell-depleted T cells, or PBMCs provided the cDNA or gDNA that served as material.

CDR1 MDHEN and CDR2 SYDVKM come from the germline V gene. V lost 8 bases and J lost 5, with 31 bases in between. The CDR3 extends over 18 amino acids. Original analysis: Using reference gene primer amplification, nucleated cell counts were estimated. TCRdb's table, derived via immunoSEQ multiplex PCR, lists solely in-frame clones and lacks some. For V, J and clone size, that table is used; D and trimming come from the DNA. The sample contains about 110,000 clones, around four fifths of which appear only once. This chain connects TRBV28 to TRBJ2-7; perhaps TRBD1 as D (5 bases). This receptor was taken from a woman aged 70-85 years with acute or convalescent COVID-19. Material: peripheral blood. The DNA for the CDR3 is TGTGCCAGCTCGCCGTGGCAGGGTGGTGGTGGGTCTACCAACGAGCAGTACTTC. It yields the protein CASSPWQGGGGSTNEQYF.